Each of the 29 T cell receptor beta chains below was sequenced from the same sample in a study of cytomegalovirus exposure and HLA in healthy donors (dated by TCRdb to the late 2010s). Library generation was performed with the immunoSEQ multiplex PCR assay. For the multiplex PCR, a mixture combining 60 forward primers for TCR Vbeta segments and 13 reverse primers for TCR Jbeta segments was used. Here the immuneACCESS table is served through TCRdb, limited to in-frame sequences with V and J called. Missing clones are a known gap in these copies; in checked studies unresolved V genes cover under half, and the rest lacks a known reason. A total of more than 90,000 clones appear in this sample, under 85% of them only once. 1.9% of the sample goes to the ten largest clones. Sequencing was done on a sample of PBMCs. All receptors derive from a woman aged 35 to 49 in good health and CMV-seronegative.

This clone was observed a handful of times. The rearrangement joins TRBV6-1 to TRBJ1-2, with D possibly TRBD1 on 5 matching bases. V was cut by 0 bases and J by 3 bases, with 14 bases left in between. Germline V gene sequence: CDR1 MNHNS, CDR2 SASEGT. The CDR3 is 16 amino acids. The CDR3 nucleotides read TGTGCCAGCAGTGAAGCGGGGGGGGGATCGGACTATGGCTACACCTTC. Amino acid sequence: CASSEAGGGSDYGYTF.

This chain uses TRBV27 with TRBJ2-7; 7 bases match TRBD2. With 2 bases clipped from V and 3 bases from J, the junction kept 4 bases outside the gene matches. Germline-derived CDR1 and CDR2 are MNHEY and SMNVEV (reference sequence). The CDR3 has 14 amino acids. The CDR3: CASSLNGRSYEQYF. In DNA, the CDR3 is TGTGCCAGCAGTTTAAACGGGAGGAGCTACGAGCAGTACTTC.

This rearrangement joins TRBV19 to TRBJ1-2; D not resolved. Germline V gene lookup returns CDR1 LNHDA and CDR2 SQIVND (reference sequence). The V end was cut by 7 bases, the J end by 8 bases, with 17 bases between. The CDR3 extends over 13 amino acids. CDR3: CASTQAGFWGYTF. CDR3 sequence (DNA): TGTGCCAGTACCCAGGCGGGGTTCTGGGGCTACACCTTC.

The table lists this clone with a count of one. The rearrangement links TRBV19 to TRBJ1-5, with 8 nucleotides matching TRBD1. In germline, CDR1 is LNHDA, CDR2 SQIVND (reference sequence). Trimming at V came to 2 bases and at J to 0 bases, leaving 0 bases not matched to a gene. The CDR3 is 15 residues long. CDR3 amino acids: CASSIQGASNQPQHF. The CDR3 bases are TGTGCCAGTAGTATACAGGGGGCTAGCAATCAGCCCCAGCATTTT.

This chain joins TRBV4-1 and TRBJ2-1; 12 bases align to TRBD2. The germline V gene has CDR1 MGHRA and CDR2 YSYEKL. The CDR3 covers 18 residues. Losses at the gene ends were 0 bases for V and 3 bases for J; bases not matched to a gene: 6. The CDR3 bases are TGCGCCAGCAGCCAAGATCCTAGCGGGGGGGCCAACTACAATGAGCAGTTCTTC. Translated: CASSQDPSGGANYNEQFF.

The J gene is TRBJ2-1, the V gene TRBV10-3, with TRBD2 as a possible D gene (6 bases). Germline CDR1 ENHRY, CDR2 SYGVKD. The V and J ends lost 2 bases and 6 bases respectively, with 20 bases between them. The CDR3 is made up of 17 amino acids. The CDR3: CAISERRGGSGSNEQFF. The CDR3 DNA reads TGTGCCATCAGTGAGAGAAGGGGAGGCTCTGGAAGCAATGAGCAGTTCTTC.

In its sample, this clone was seen a few times. V usage is TRBV5-1 and J usage is TRBJ2-2, with D unresolved. Germline values: CDR1 SGHRS, CDR2 YFSETQ. The CDR3 has 13 residues. V lost 0 bases and J 3 bases, leaving 3 bases between the germline ends. The CDR3 spells CASSLGHTGELFF. The CDR3 DNA reads as TGCGCCAGCAGCTTGGGGCACACCGGGGAGCTGTTTTTT.

This clone appeared a single time. The rearrangement joins TRBV5-1 to TRBJ2-5; D perhaps matches TRBD1 (5 bases). The J call may be wrong; the DNA end is better matched by TRBJ2-7. The CDR3 runs 15 residues. From germline, CDR1 is SGHRS and CDR2 YFSETQ. The CDR3 loop is CASSLDQPGKYEQYF. CDR3 sequence (DNA): TGCGCCAGCAGCTTGGATCAACCAGGGAAGTACGAGCAGTACTTC.

The rearrangement links TRBV21-1 to TRBJ2-5; no check of the table's D call, TRBD1, against the DNA was made. TRBV21-1 corresponds to a pseudogene. The CDR3 extends over 15 amino acids. As DNA, the CDR3 is TGTGCCAGCAGCAAAGCCGCAGGGTCTGGCGAGACCCAGTACTTC. This sequence encodes CASSKAAGSGETQYF.

The V call is TRBV7-9, the J call TRBJ1-2; the match to TRBD1 covers 7 bases. This CDR3 comprises 16 residues. J was trimmed by 8 bases and V by 5 bases; bases with no gene match: 17. The germline V gene has CDR1 SEHNR and CDR2 FQNEAQ (reference sequence). CDR3 nucleotide sequence: TGTGCCAGCAGCCATCCGGACAAACAGGGGAAGGAAGGCTACACCTTC. This sequence encodes CASSHPDKQGKEGYTF.

This chain connects TRBV28 to TRBJ2-1, with 8 bases aligning to TRBD2. V shed 4 bases, J shed 9 bases, and the junction held 14 bases outside the gene matches. In germline, CDR1 is MDHEN, CDR2 SYDVKM. This CDR3 spans 16 amino acids. CDR3 protein: CASSSSTGLVTGEQFF. DNA of the CDR3: TGTGCCAGCAGTTCATCGACGGGACTAGTAACGGGTGAGCAGTTCTTC.

The chain is built from TRBV12-5 and TRBJ2-3, with 11 bases that match TRBD1. CDR3 length equals 14 residues. Looked up from germline, CDR1 is LGHNT and CDR2 is FRNRAP. The trim removed 6 bases at V and 6 bases at J, leaving 5 bases unmatched. CDR3 sequence reads: CASGPGQGGDTQYF. As DNA, the CDR3 is TGTGCTAGTGGCCCGGGACAGGGGGGCGATACGCAGTATTTT.

This chain links TRBV7-3 with TRBJ2-2, with 11 bases aligning to TRBD2. The CDR3 has 16 residues. V lost 5 bases, J lost 7 bases, and 9 bases stayed unmatched. The germline CDR1 and CDR2 sequences are SGHTA and FQGTGA. CDR3 protein: CASSENSGGAGGELFF. The CDR3 DNA reads as TGTGCCAGCAGCGAAAATAGCGGGGGGGCAGGCGGGGAGCTGTTTTTT.

J is TRBJ2-5 and V is TRBV11-1, with D possibly being TRBD2 (6 bases). This CDR3 contains 16 residues. The germline V gene encodes CDR1 SGHAT and CDR2 FQDESV (reference sequence). Trimming removed 3 bases from V and 4 bases from J, with 18 bases in between. CDR3 bases: TGTGCCAGCAGCTTGAGGGCTAGCGTATATCCAGAGACCCAGTACTTC. Amino acid sequence: CASSLRASVYPETQYF.

The table lists this clone with a count of one. This specimen includes other DNA sequences encoding the same CDR3. V gene TRBV7-3 combines with J gene TRBJ2-3, with 7 bases aligning to TRBD2. The CDR3 has 14 residues. V dropped 2 bases and J dropped 1; count of bases not matched to a gene: 0. Germline V gene data show CDR1 as SGHTA and CDR2 as FQGTGA. The CDR3 sequence is CASSLAGGTDTQYF. The CDR3 nucleotides read TGTGCCAGCAGCTTAGCGGGGGGCACAGATACGCAGTATTTT.

This clone has only a few counts. J is TRBJ2-3 and V is TRBV4-1; perhaps TRBD2 as D (5 bases). CDR1 is MGHRA and CDR2 is YSYEKL in the germline V gene. V was cut by 0 bases and J by 8 bases, with 12 bases left in between. The CDR3 contains 14 residues. The CDR3 DNA sequence: TGCGCCAGCAGCCAAGAAGAGGGAATAGGTACGCAGTATTTT. Protein: CASSQEEGIGTQYF.

This chain links TRBV2 with TRBJ1-1, with 8 bases that match TRBD1. Looked up from germline, CDR1 is SNHLY and CDR2 is FYNNEI. V gave up 8 bases and J gave up 6 bases; unmatched junction bases: 5. This CDR3 spans 12 amino acids. The DNA for the CDR3 is TGTGCCAGCGTACAGGGGGGCGCTGAAGCTTTCTTT. Amino acid sequence: CASVQGGAEAFF.

J is TRBJ2-7 and V is TRBV29-1; no firm D call. There are 12 residues in the CDR3. Per germline, CDR1 SQVTM and CDR2 ANQGSEA. With 1 base removed from V and 3 bases from J, the gap between germline ends came to 7 bases. The CDR3 here is CSVEGVSYEQYF. Written as DNA, the CDR3 is TGCAGCGTTGAAGGAGTTAGCTACGAGCAGTACTTC.

This clone was seen more than once but under ten times. V gene TRBV28 combines with J gene TRBJ2-7; D is possibly TRBD2 (7 bases). The V end was cut by 8 bases, the J end by 1 base, with 18 bases between. CDR1 is MDHEN, CDR2 SYDVKM, per germline. The CDR3 has 15 residues. CDR3 sequence reads: CASQRGAFRSYEQYF. CDR3 in DNA: TGTGCCAGCCAACGGGGGGCGTTTCGATCCTACGAGCAGTACTTC.

The rearrangement joins TRBV11-2 to TRBJ2-5; TRBD1 matches at 9 bases. The trim removed 3 bases at V and 4 bases at J, leaving 3 bases unmatched. CDR3 length equals 14 residues. Germline V CDR1 and CDR2: SGHAT, FQNNGV. The chain's CDR3 is CASSFGTGRETQYF. The CDR3 region has the DNA TGTGCCAGCAGCTTTGGGACAGGGCGAGAGACCCAGTACTTC. The full variable domain, completed using reference TRBV11-2 and TRBJ2-5, is EAGVAQSPRYKIIEKRQSVAFWCNPISGHATLYWYQQILGQGPKLLIQFQNNGVVDDSQLPKDRFSAERLKGVDSTLKIQPAKLEDSAVYLCASSFGTGRETQYFGPGTRLLVL.

The rearrangement uses TRBV30 and TRBJ2-2; 7 nucleotides line up with TRBD2. Germline CDR1 is GTSNPN and CDR2 is SVGIG (reference sequence). After removal of 5 bases from V and 3 bases from J, the junction contained 6 bases not matched to a gene. This CDR3 is 14 amino acids long. The CDR3 loop is CAWWRGTDTGELFF. CDR3 bases: TGTGCCTGGTGGCGGGGGACCGACACCGGGGAGCTGTTTTTT.

The genes are TRBV10-2 and TRBJ1-5; D possibly corresponds to TRBD1 (6 bases). V dropped 8 bases and J dropped 4 bases, with 15 bases sitting between them. This CDR3 spans 14 amino acids. CDR1 WSHSY and CDR2 SAAADI come from the germline V gene. This CDR3 is CASGPNRENQPQHF. CDR3 nucleotides: TGCGCCAGCGGCCCTAACAGGGAAAATCAGCCCCAGCATTTT.

The rearrangement joins TRBV5-1 to TRBJ1-1; possibly TRBD1 for D (5 bases). The germline gives CDR1 SGHRS, CDR2 YFSETQ. The CDR3 is 14 amino acids. Trimming stripped 5 bases from V and 1 base from J, with 12 bases between. CDR3 nucleotide sequence: TGCGCCAGCAGGGCCGGGGGATCGAACACTGAAGCTTTCTTT. Residues: CASRAGGSNTEAFF.

The chain is built from TRBV6-5 and TRBJ2-1; maybe TRBD2 (5 bases). Germline V CDR1 and CDR2: MNHEY, SVGAGI. The CDR3 totals 15 residues. V lost 6 bases and J 6 bases, leaving 18 bases between the germline ends. The CDR3 protein is CASSPDSWTFNEQFF. DNA for the CDR3: TGTGCCAGCAGCCCGGACTCTTGGACTTTCAATGAGCAGTTCTTC.

The gene calls are TRBV5-4 and TRBJ2-2; tentatively, D is TRBD2 (5 bases). CDR1 is SGHNT, CDR2 YYREEE, per germline (reference sequence). CDR3 length: 13 residues. V lost 7 bases and J 6 bases, leaving 13 bases between the germline ends. The CDR3 sequence: CASGTGSSGELFF. In DNA form, the CDR3 reads TGTGCCAGCGGAACGGGGTCTTCCGGGGAGCTGTTTTTT. The full variable domain, its missing parts supplied by reference TRBV5-4 and TRBJ2-2, is ETGVTQSPTHLIKTRGQQVTLRCSSQSGHNTVSWYQQALGQGPQFIFQYYREEENGRGNFPPRFSGLQFPNYSSELNVNALELDDSALYLCASGTGSSGELFFGEGSRLTVL.

V usage is TRBV10-3 and J usage is TRBJ2-7; the match to TRBD1 covers 8 bases. The length of the CDR3 is 14 residues. Germline CDR1 reads ENHRY; CDR2 reads SYGVKD. V shed 4 bases, J shed 0 bases, and the junction held 2 bases outside the gene matches. The CDR3, as DNA: TGTGCCATCAGTGGGACAGGGTACTCCTACGAGCAGTACTTC. Encoded protein: CAISGTGYSYEQYF.

The J gene is TRBJ2-1, the V gene TRBV21-1; the table's TRBD2 call for D was not verified on the DNA. TRBV21-1 is an annotated pseudogene. This CDR3 region has 16 residues. The DNA for the CDR3 is TGTGCCAGCAGCTCGGGACTAGCGGGGGTGGGTAATGAGCAGTTCTTC. Translation: CASSSGLAGVGNEQFF.

This clone was detected only once. V and J are TRBV5-1 and TRBJ2-7, with D perhaps matching TRBD1 (5 bases). The CDR3 is 15 residues long. Trimming shortened V by 0 bases and J by 2 bases, and 12 bases separated the two germline ends. Germline V gene data show CDR1 as SGHRS and CDR2 as YFSETQ. CDR3 amino acids: CASSLEQATPYEQYF. CDR3 coding DNA: TGCGCCAGCAGCTTGGAACAGGCGACGCCCTACGAGCAGTACTTC.

In its sample, this clone was seen many times. V usage is TRBV5-3 and J usage is TRBJ2-7; no reliable D call. TRBV5-3 is given ORF status, its function remaining uncertain. The CDR3 totals 14 residues. V dropped 2 bases and J dropped 1 base, with 10 bases sitting between them. The DNA of the CDR3 is TGTGCCAGAAGCTTAAGTTTCAGATCCTACGAGCAGTACTTC. Translating gives CARSLSFRSYEQYF.